This TCR beta chain was identified in a study of blood T cell repertoires in COVID-19. This CDR3 region has 13 residues. Germline values: CDR1 GTSNPN, CDR2 SVGIG (reference sequence). Trimming cost V 4 bases and J 6 bases, with 16 bases left between them. In assigning cohorts, the study relied on participant-reported clinical history. During the 2 weeks before they entered the study, exposed participants had met someone with a PCR-confirmed or clinician-diagnosed COVID-19 case. Here immunoSEQ multiplex PCR was the method, and the copy in TCRdb shows in-frame clones only, minus some. The sample contains about 230,000 clones, approximately 88% of which appear only once.

The source material was PBMCs or T cells enriched from blood (not recorded which). The J gene is TRBJ2-7, the V gene TRBV30; possible D gene TRBD1, 5 bases. This receptor was taken from a young woman who had been exposed to COVID-19. The CDR3: CAWNQGLPREQYF. The CDR3 DNA reads as TGTGCCTGGAACCAGGGTCTTCCGCGCGAGCAGTACTTC.